The 27 T cell receptor beta chains in this list originate from one sample, sequenced in a study of T-cell reconstitution after alpha-beta-depleted transplantation in children. Study conclusions and caveats: By one year post-transplant, T-cell counts and diversity largely arose from T cells that were newly produced.

The TCRbeta library incorporated unique molecular identifiers. TCRdb re-called the PCR reads with MiXCR, one entry per CDR3 protein. The table shows approximately 300,000 distinct CDR3 sequences, with 7.5% to 9% occurring only once. These receptors' targets are unknown. This specimen was peripheral blood, taken 360 days after TCRalphabeta/CD19-depleted stem cell transplant. The receptors stem from a female patient aged 2-15 years who had a stem cell transplant for Fanconi anemia, so the T cells may come from the graft donor.

This clonotype was found a few times. CDR3: CASSRGLAGSSSYEQYV. The DNA for the CDR3 is TGTGCCAGCAGCCGGGGACTAGCGGGGAGCAGCTCCTACGAGCAGTACGTC. The chain links TRBV6-2 or TRBV6-3 to TRBJ2-7, with 13 nucleotides matching TRBD2. V lost 6 bases, J lost 0 bases, and 8 bases stayed unmatched. The CDR3 runs to 17 residues. Looked up from germline, CDR1 is MNHEY and CDR2 is SVGEGT.

This clonotype has a count of ten or more. V usage is TRBV27 and J usage is TRBJ2-7; maybe TRBD2 (6 bases). The germline V and J ends were trimmed by 0 bases and 2 bases, with 11 bases remaining between them. The CDR3 is made up of 15 amino acids. Germline-derived CDR1 and CDR2 are MNHEY and SMNVEV (reference sequence). CDR3 nucleotides: TGTGCCAGCAGTTTATCGGGCGGGACTCCCTACGAGCAGTACTTC. This gives the protein CASSLSGGTPYEQYF.

This clonotype was observed many times. The chain recombines TRBV5-1 with TRBJ1-1; TRBD1 matches at 9 bases. This CDR3 is built from 14 residues. V lost 4 bases to trimming and J lost 6 bases; unmatched junction nucleotides: 7. Germline CDR1 is SGHRS and CDR2 is YFSETQ. CDR3 protein: CASSRGQGMAEAFF. The CDR3 coding sequence is TGCGCCAGCAGCCGCGGACAGGGGATGGCTGAAGCTTTCTTT.

There are many counts of this clonotype. This chain joins TRBV5-6 and TRBJ2-1; D is possibly TRBD2 (6 bases). Per germline, CDR1 SGHDT and CDR2 YYEEEE. The CDR3 spans 12 residues. Trimming shortened V by 4 bases and J by 12 bases, and 14 bases separated the two germline ends. Here the CDR3 DNA reads TGTGCCAGCAGCACGGGGGTCCCTGGGCAGTTCTTC. Its translation: CASSTGVPGQFF.

This clonotype has a count of ten or more. The chain combines TRBV12-3 or TRBV12-4 with TRBJ2-4; the match to TRBD2 covers 12 bases. V shed 3 bases and J 3 bases; nucleotides not matched to a gene: 6. There are 17 residues in the CDR3. Here the CDR3 reads CASSLVLAGGGKNIQYF. Here the CDR3 DNA reads TGTGCCAGCAGTTTGGTTCTAGCGGGAGGGGGCAAAAACATTCAGTACTTC.

This clonotype was counted many times. V gene TRBV7-9 combines with J gene TRBJ1-1; TRBD1 matches at 10 bases. There are 15 residues in the CDR3. Germline V gene lookup returns CDR1 SEHNR and CDR2 FQNEAQ (reference sequence). V lost 5 bases and J lost 3; bases outside the gene matches: 6. DNA of the CDR3: TGTGCCAGCAGCAACCGGGACAGGGGCGACACTGAAGCTTTCTTT. Translating it yields CASSNRDRGDTEAFF.

For this clonotype: A much larger clone lies a single base off, so this may be a read error. The final CDR3 position lacks the conserved phenylalanine or tryptophan, pointing to a likely read error. The rearrangement joins TRBV9 to TRBJ2-5, with 14 bases fitting TRBD2. CDR1 and CDR2 (germline): SGDLS, YYNGEE. V was clipped by 4 bases and J by 0 bases; unmatched bases: 8. This CDR3 is built from 18 residues. For the CDR3, the DNA is TGTGCCAGCAGCCCGGGACTAGCGGGGGTTTGGTACCAAGAGACCCAGTACTCC. Translated, it gives CASSPGLAGVWYQETQYS.

In its sample, this clonotype was seen many times. The chain recombines TRBV15 with TRBJ1-3; 12 bases align to TRBD1. CDR3 length: 17 amino acids. The V gene's germline CDR1 is LNHNV and CDR2 YYDKDF (reference sequence). V shed 2 bases and J 4 bases; nucleotides not matched to a gene: 6. CDR3 sequence (DNA): TGTGCCACCAGCAGATGGCCCGGGACAGGGGGCGGAAACACCATATATTTT. Translating gives CATSRWPGTGGGNTIYF.

This clonotype came up many times. V usage is TRBV28 and J usage is TRBJ1-6, with 7 bases identical to TRBD1. The CDR3 length is 16 residues. Germline CDR1 and CDR2: MDHEN and SYDVKM. Losses at the gene ends were 4 bases for V and 4 bases for J; bases not matched to a gene: 7. For the CDR3, the DNA is TGTGCCAGCAGTTCCAACCAGGGGGGGTATAATTCACCCCTCCACTTT. Protein: CASSSNQGGYNSPLHF.

The sample holds a few counts of this clonotype. V is TRBV28 and J is TRBJ2-3; TRBD1 agrees at 7 bases. CDR3 length: 15 amino acids. Germline-derived CDR1 and CDR2 are MDHEN and SYDVKM. Trimming took 7 bases from V and 1 from J; bases not matched to a gene: 8. CDR3 sequence reads: CASNQDRVGTDTQYF. CDR3 DNA: TGTGCCAGCAACCAAGACAGGGTGGGCACAGATACGCAGTATTTT.

This clonotype was recorded at least ten times. This chain connects TRBV7-8 to TRBJ2-7, with D hard to call. Trimming removed 0 bases at V and 3 bases at J, with 9 bases between. Germline CDR1 reads SGHVS; CDR2 reads FQNEAQ. This CDR3 has 14 residues. The CDR3 loop is CASSLARLGYEQYF. DNA of the CDR3: TGTGCCAGCAGCTTAGCTCGCCTGGGCTACGAGCAGTACTTC.

This sequence joins TRBV18 and TRBJ1-2, with TRBD1 matching over 7 bases. V was clipped by 4 bases and J by 0 bases; unmatched bases: 2. Looked up from germline, CDR1 is KGHSH and CDR2 is LQKENI. CDR3 length: 14 amino acids. The CDR3 DNA reads TGTGCCAGCTCACACGACAGGGCTAACTATGGCTACACCTTC. Encoded protein: CASSHDRANYGYTF. The full variable domain, with the rest looked up from reference TRBV18 and TRBJ1-2, is NAGVMQNPRHLVRRRGQEARLRCSPMKGHSHVYWYRQLPEEGLKFMVYLQKENIIDESGMPKERFSAEFPKEGPSILRIQQVVRGDSAAYFCASSHDRANYGYTFGSGTRLTVV.

The rearrangement links TRBV20-1 to TRBJ1-2, with D possibly TRBD1 on 5 matching bases. Trimming left V 5 bases short and J 5 bases short, with 9 bases between. The CDR3 covers 11 residues. In germline, CDR1 is DFQATT, CDR2 SNEGSKA (reference sequence). CDR3 sequence: CSAGSGYGYTF. CDR3 DNA: TGCAGTGCTGGCTCAGGGTATGGCTACACCTTC.

The V gene is TRBV18, the J gene TRBJ1-1, with 7 bases fitting TRBD1. Germline loops: CDR1 KGHSH, CDR2 LQKENI. The CDR3 spans 16 residues. The V and J ends lost 1 base and 4 bases, in that order; junction bases with no gene match: 9. In DNA form, the CDR3 reads TGTGCCAGCTCACCACGTGGGTCAGGGGGTTTCACTGAAGCTTTCTTT. Its protein product is CASSPRGSGGFTEAFF.

This clonotype occurred many times. The chain has TRBV4-2 and TRBJ2-5, with D tentatively TRBD1 or TRBD2 (6 bases each). The germline V and J ends were trimmed by 0 bases and 5 bases, with 16 bases remaining between them. The CDR3 loop spans 16 amino acids. Germline V CDR1 and CDR2: LGHNA, YNFKEQ. The DNA of the CDR3 is TGTGCCAGCAGCCAAGATAATTCGGGGGCTAGGGAGACCCAGTACTTC. This translates into CASSQDNSGARETQYF.

This clonotype was observed a handful of times. The chain joins TRBV28 to TRBJ1-2, with D uncertain. This CDR3 region has 13 residues. Deletions cut 4 bases from V and 8 bases from J, with 14 bases between. Germline assignment: CDR1 MDHEN and CDR2 SYDVKM. The CDR3 here is CASSSSGRRGYTF. The CDR3 nucleotides are TGTGCCAGCAGTTCTTCCGGGAGACGGGGCTACACCTTC.

This clonotype showed up just a few times. The chain employs TRBV6-5 and TRBJ1-5; TRBD1 aligns across 10 bases. CDR3 length: 17 residues. Germline V CDR1 and CDR2: MNHEY, SVGAGI. V dropped 2 bases and J dropped 4; count of bases not matched to a gene: 8. The CDR3 is CASSYLTGQGVNQPQHF. The CDR3 bases are TGTGCCAGCAGTTACCTAACAGGACAGGGGGTGAATCAGCCCCAGCATTTT.

In its sample, this clonotype was seen a few times. The genes are TRBV15 and TRBJ1-6; TRBD1 agrees at 8 bases. The CDR3 loop spans 13 amino acids. Germline loops: CDR1 LNHNV, CDR2 YYDKDF (reference sequence). V shed 3 bases and J 9 bases; nucleotides not matched to a gene: 1. The CDR3, as DNA: TGTGCCACCAGCAGGGACAGGGCTTCACCCCTCCACTTT. It translates to CATSRDRASPLHF.

This clonotype was seen a few times. The chain uses TRBV6-2 or TRBV6-3 and TRBJ2-5, with TRBD2 identical over 11 bases. Trimming removed 2 bases from V and 6 bases from J; junction bases left unmatched: 5. CDR3 size: 15 residues. CDR1 and CDR2 from the germline V gene are MNHEY and SVGEGT. CDR3 sequence: CASSYLLAGDKTQYF. The CDR3 DNA follows: TGTGCCAGCAGTTACCTACTAGCGGGGGACAAGACCCAGTACTTC.

In its sample, this clonotype was seen many times. The CDR3 DNA follows: TGTGCCAGCAGCGGGGACAACTACGAGCAGTACTTC. Protein product: CASSGDNYEQYF. The chain recombines TRBV9 with TRBJ2-7; perhaps TRBD1 as D (6 bases). The CDR3 is made up of 12 amino acids. V lost 3 bases and J 3 bases, leaving 7 bases between the germline ends. CDR1 and CDR2 from the germline V gene are SGDLS and YYNGEE.

This clonotype has a handful of counts. Here the CDR3 reads CASSPGLAGGLNENEQFF. The CDR3 region has the DNA TGTGCCAGCAGCCCTGGACTAGCGGGGGGGTTGAATGAAAATGAGCAGTTCTTC. The chain uses TRBV7-6 and TRBJ2-1; the match to TRBD2 covers 15 bases. V was pared by 5 bases and J by 7 bases, with 12 bases of the junction left unmatched. The CDR3 has 18 amino acids. The germline V gene has CDR1 SGHVS and CDR2 FNYEAQ.

Concerning this clonotype itself: A read error is likely, as this CDR3 ends without the conserved phenylalanine or tryptophan. The chain uses TRBV6-1 and TRBJ1-2; D unresolved. V was pared by 4 bases and J by 4 bases, with 4 bases between. Germline CDR1 reads MNHNS; CDR2 reads SASEGT. The CDR3 is 11 amino acids. The CDR3 DNA is TGTGCCAGCAGTGTAGGCTATGGCTACACCTCC. Translating gives CASSVGYGYTS.

The CDR3 here is CASSFRTGAGNTIYF. Here the CDR3 DNA reads TGCGCCAGCAGCTTCAGAACCGGGGCTGGAAACACCATATATTTT. The rearrangement joins TRBV5-1 to TRBJ1-3; D remains ambiguous. Deletions cut 2 bases from V and 2 bases from J, with 11 bases between. CDR1 SGHRS and CDR2 YFSETQ come from the germline V gene. CDR3 length: 15 amino acids.

This clonotype has a count of ten or more. The V call is TRBV12-3 or TRBV12-4, the J call TRBJ2-2; 8 positions agree with TRBD2. This CDR3 has 16 residues. The ends lost 0 bases at V and 4 bases at J; junction bases unmatched: 4. CDR3 sequence reads: CASSLALGRATGELFF. The CDR3 DNA reads as TGTGCCAGCAGTTTAGCGCTCGGGAGGGCCACCGGGGAGCTGTTTTTT.

The chain links TRBV3-1 to TRBJ2-7, with D possibly being TRBD2 (6 bases). Trimming stripped 1 base from V and 3 bases from J, with 16 bases between. The germline gives CDR1 LGHDT, CDR2 YNNKEL (reference sequence). This CDR3 spans 16 amino acids. CDR3 nucleotide sequence: TGTGCCAGCAGCCAAGGTTTAGGAAGACTAGACTACGAGCAGTACTTC. It is translated as CASSQGLGRLDYEQYF.

In its sample, this clonotype was seen many times. The J gene is TRBJ2-5, the V gene TRBV20-1; D perhaps matches TRBD2 (6 bases). Trimming cost V 0 bases and J 1 base, with 12 bases left between them. Germline V gene lookup returns CDR1 DFQATT and CDR2 SNEGSKA (reference sequence). The CDR3 totals 15 residues. CDR3 sequence reads: CSARDWRDLQETQYF. Written as DNA, the CDR3 is TGCAGTGCTAGAGATTGGCGGGATCTCCAAGAGACCCAGTACTTC.

V usage is TRBV6-5 and J usage is TRBJ2-2, with D unclear. CDR1 and CDR2 (germline): MNHEY, SVGAGI. V gave up 0 bases and J gave up 4 bases, with 9 bases separating them. The CDR3 is made up of 15 amino acids. Here the CDR3 DNA reads TGTGCCAGCAGTTACTCTACGACTGGCACCGGGGAGCTGTTTTTT. Translating it yields CASSYSTTGTGELFF.